The next 31 T cell receptor beta chains were all read from a single sample in a study of cytomegalovirus exposure and HLA in healthy donors. The PCR had 60 Vbeta and 13 Jbeta primers. Clones were sequenced by immunoSEQ multiplex PCR, and TCRdb holds only the in-frame ones, with some missing. The sample lists roughly 200,000 clones; about 78% were seen once. The sequencing input was PBMCs. These receptors were collected from a woman in her twenties or thirties in good health and CMV-seronegative.

In its sample, this clone was seen a few times. The chain has TRBV2 and TRBJ2-7, with D possibly matching TRBD1 (6 bases). This CDR3 comprises 18 residues. V was cut by 6 bases and J by 3 bases, with 27 bases left in between. Per germline, CDR1 SNHLY and CDR2 FYNNEI. The CDR3 spells CASRLIPLRGTGSYEQYF. The CDR3 nucleotides are TGTGCCAGCAGGCTAATACCCCTTCGAGGCACAGGGAGCTACGAGCAGTACTTC. Looking up the rest from reference TRBV2 and TRBJ2-7 gives the full variable domain: EPEVTQTPSHQVTQMGQEVILRCVPISNHLYFYWYRQILGQKVEFLVSFYNNEISEKSEIFDDQFSVERPDGSNFTLKIRSTKLEDSAMYFCASRLIPLRGTGSYEQYFGPGTRLTVT.

V gene TRBV10-2 combines with J gene TRBJ2-3; D may be TRBD1 (6 bases). CDR1 is WSHSY, CDR2 SAAADI, per germline. Trimming shortened V by 2 bases and J by 1 base, and 7 bases separated the two germline ends. This CDR3 contains 14 residues. The chain's CDR3 is CASSEPGGTDTQYF. For the CDR3, the DNA is TGCGCCAGCAGTGAGCCAGGGGGCACAGATACGCAGTATTTT.

The V and J genes are TRBV30 and TRBJ1-2; 8 positions agree with TRBD1. V trimming: 7 bases; J trimming: 3 bases; junction bases outside the gene matches: 4. CDR1 and CDR2 from the germline V gene are GTSNPN and SVGIG (reference sequence). The CDR3 sequence is 12 residues long. The CDR3: CALEDRDYGYTF. CDR3 DNA: TGTGCCTTGGAGGACAGGGACTATGGCTACACCTTC.

The chain employs TRBV27 and TRBJ1-1, with D possibly matching TRBD1 (5 bases). The germline V gene has CDR1 MNHEY and CDR2 SMNVEV (reference sequence). V was pared by 5 bases and J by 0 bases, with 19 bases between. The CDR3 is 17 residues long. CDR3 DNA: TGTGCCAGCAGTCCCCTGGGGGGGTGGTTAATGAACACTGAAGCTTTCTTT. It is translated as CASSPLGGWLMNTEAFF.

The chain is built from TRBV10-2 and TRBJ2-5; 9 bases match TRBD1. Germline V gene sequence: CDR1 WSHSY, CDR2 SAAADI. V trimming: 6 bases; J trimming: 2 bases; junction bases outside the gene matches: 4. The CDR3 spans 14 residues. CDR3 sequence: CASRGQGKQETQYF. The CDR3 DNA reads TGCGCCAGCAGAGGACAGGGGAAACAAGAGACCCAGTACTTC.

This clone was detected once. This sequence joins TRBV10-3 and TRBJ2-5; 9 bases are shared with TRBD1. CDR1 and CDR2 from the germline V gene are ENHRY and SYGVKD. The junction had 9 bases not matched to a gene; V was cut back by 5 bases and J by 2 bases. The CDR3 consists of 16 residues. The DNA for the CDR3 is TGTGCCATCAGTTCGTCAACAGGGGGCGGACAAGAGACCCAGTACTTC. It codes for CAISSSTGGGQETQYF.

This sequence joins TRBV20-1 and TRBJ1-1, with D unresolved. Looked up from germline, CDR1 is DFQATT and CDR2 is SNEGSKA (reference sequence). The V and J ends lost 4 bases and 8 bases respectively, with 8 bases between them. This CDR3 has 10 amino acids. This chain's CDR3 is CSATGGEAFF. For the CDR3, the DNA is TGCAGTGCTACGGGTGGAGAAGCTTTCTTT.

The chain couples TRBV11-2 to TRBJ2-7, with D possibly being TRBD2 (5 bases). The CDR3 has 16 residues. The V and J ends lost 0 bases and 2 bases respectively, with 14 bases between them. Germline V CDR1 and CDR2: SGHAT, FQNNGV. The CDR3 loop reads CASSLEEGRLPYEQYF. In DNA, the CDR3 is TGTGCCAGCAGCTTAGAAGAGGGCAGACTACCCTACGAGCAGTACTTC.

The V and J genes are TRBV7-9 and TRBJ2-1, with TRBD1 matching over 7 bases. Germline V gene data show CDR1 as SEHNR and CDR2 as FQNEAQ (reference sequence). With 11 bases clipped from V and 6 bases from J, the junction kept 10 bases outside the gene matches. CDR3 size: 13 residues. CDR3 residues: CALGWNRGNEQFF. As DNA, the CDR3 is TGTGCCCTCGGGTGGAACAGGGGCAATGAGCAGTTCTTC.

This clone has more than one count but fewer than ten. The genes are TRBV7-2 and TRBJ1-1, with D possibly being TRBD1 (5 bases). Germline loops: CDR1 SGHTA, CDR2 FQGNSA. The CDR3 is made up of 15 amino acids. Trimming pared 7 bases from V and 8 bases from J, leaving 23 bases between. This CDR3 reads CASTPLGGGRSEAFF. DNA of the CDR3: TGTGCCAGCACCCCGCTTGGGGGGGGTCGGTCGGAAGCTTTCTTT.

V and J are TRBV18 and TRBJ2-7; 8 nucleotides match TRBD1. The CDR3 is 14 residues long. Losses at the gene ends were 4 bases for V and 2 bases for J; bases not matched to a gene: 4. The germline CDR1 and CDR2 sequences are KGHSH and LQKENI. As DNA, the CDR3 is TGTGCCAGCTCACTGCAGGGACAGGCCTACGAGCAGTACTTC. This gives the protein CASSLQGQAYEQYF.

The J gene is TRBJ2-5, the V gene TRBV5-1; possibly TRBD2 for D (6 bases). CDR1 and CDR2 from the germline V gene are SGHRS and YFSETQ. The CDR3 sequence is 14 residues long. V was clipped by 1 base and J by 1 base, with 8 bases between them. The CDR3 is CASSLLGGQETQYF. The DNA for the CDR3 is TGCGCCAGCAGCTTGTTGGGGGGCCAAGAGACCCAGTACTTC.

The rearrangement links TRBV5-1 to TRBJ2-7; perhaps TRBD2 as D (5 bases). V was trimmed by 5 bases and J by 7 bases, leaving 10 bases between them. The CDR3 spans 11 residues. Germline V gene lookup returns CDR1 SGHRS and CDR2 YFSETQ. This CDR3 reads CASRDFWEQYF. DNA for the CDR3: TGCGCCAGCAGGGACTTTTGGGAGCAGTACTTC.

This sequence joins TRBV10-1 and TRBJ1-6, with D unclear. CDR3 length: 14 residues. V was pared by 4 bases and J by 7 bases, with 11 bases between. From germline, CDR1 is WNHNN and CDR2 SYGVQD (reference sequence). DNA for the CDR3: TGCGCCAGCAGTGTAACTCCGGAGAATTCACCCCTCCACTTT. Translation: CASSVTPENSPLHF.

The chain joins TRBV2 to TRBJ2-7, with D perhaps matching TRBD2 (6 bases). This CDR3 comprises 14 residues. Germline-derived CDR1 and CDR2 are SNHLY and FYNNEI. Trimming took 4 bases from V and 6 from J, leaving 16 bases between them. This CDR3 is CASSVREEFAEQYF. DNA of the CDR3: TGTGCCAGCAGTGTGCGGGAAGAATTCGCCGAGCAGTACTTC.

The rearrangement links TRBV27 to TRBJ2-3; D not resolved. Germline values: CDR1 MNHEY, CDR2 SMNVEV (reference sequence). With 6 bases removed from V and 6 bases from J, the gap between germline ends came to 19 bases. This CDR3 is built from 15 residues. The CDR3 region is CASRRDGWPPDTQYF. The DNA for the CDR3 is TGTGCCAGCAGACGAGACGGGTGGCCCCCGGATACGCAGTATTTT.

This clone was seen more than once but under ten times. This chain joins TRBV29-1 and TRBJ1-4; TRBD1 matches 7 bases. The J segment lost 5 bases and the V segment lost 4 bases, leaving 13 bases of the junction unmatched. The CDR3 has 16 amino acids. CDR1 SQVTM and CDR2 ANQGSEA come from the germline V gene. CDR3 bases: TGCAGCGTTGGGCCAGACAGGGACCCTCAAAATGAAAAACTGTTTTTT. This gives the protein CSVGPDRDPQNEKLFF.

This clone was counted a few times. The same CDR3 is also encoded by other DNA sequences in this sample. This chain uses TRBV29-1 with TRBJ2-3; D gene uncertain. V was shortened by 4 bases and J by 4 bases, with 6 bases between the two germline ends. The CDR3 extends over 11 amino acids. Per germline, CDR1 SQVTM and CDR2 ANQGSEA. CDR3 sequence (DNA): TGCAGCGTTGTGGGCGCAGATACGCAGTATTTT. Encoded protein: CSVVGADTQYF.

This clone was seen once. The chain has TRBV30 and TRBJ1-5; no clear D gene. The germline V gene encodes CDR1 GTSNPN and CDR2 SVGIG (reference sequence). V was pared by 3 bases and J by 1 base, with 4 bases between. This CDR3 region has 12 residues. CDR3 nucleotide sequence: TGTGCCTGGAGGGAGAGCAATCAGCCCCAGCATTTT. Its protein is CAWRESNQPQHF. The variable domain in full, completed from reference TRBV30 and TRBJ1-5, reads SQTIHQWPATLVQPVGSPLSLECTVEGTSNPNLYWYRQAAGRGLQLLFYSVGIGQISSEVPQNLSASRPQDRQFILSSKKLLLSDSGFYLCAWRESNQPQHFGDGTRLSIL.

This clone was recorded a few times. V gene TRBV19 combines with J gene TRBJ2-7; 7 bases are a match to TRBD2. V was clipped by 3 bases and J by 0 bases; unmatched bases: 5. Per the germline V gene, CDR1 is LNHDA and CDR2 is SQIVND (reference sequence). The CDR3 has 15 residues. This CDR3 is CASSIEAGVSYEQYF. CDR3 in DNA: TGTGCCAGTAGTATCGAGGCGGGGGTCTCCTACGAGCAGTACTTC.

This sequence joins TRBV18 and TRBJ1-2; D possibly corresponds to TRBD1 (5 bases). Trimming took 2 bases from V and 4 from J, leaving 14 bases between them. Germline V CDR1 and CDR2: KGHSH, LQKENI. The CDR3 has 15 residues. CDR3 bases: TGTGCCAGCTCACCATCGCAGGGCAGCAGCTATGGCTACACCTTC. Its translation is CASSPSQGSSYGYTF.

The rearrangement links TRBV7-3 to TRBJ1-2, with no clear D. The CDR3 is made up of 13 amino acids. V was clipped by 1 base and J by 7 bases, with 10 bases between them. The V gene's germline CDR1 is SGHTA and CDR2 FQGTGA. This CDR3 reads CASSLRPGVGYTF. CDR3 DNA: TGTGCCAGCAGCTTAAGGCCCGGGGTTGGCTACACCTTC. Full variable domain (outside the CDR3, taken from reference TRBV7-3 and TRBJ1-2): GAGVSQTPSNKVTEKGKYVELRCDPISGHTALYWYRQSLGQGPEFLIYFQGTGAADDSGLPNDRFFAVRPEGSVSTLKIQRTERGDSAVYLCASSLRPGVGYTFGSGTRLTVV.

The chain links TRBV2 to TRBJ2-3, with 9 bases matching TRBD2. The CDR3 has 16 residues. CDR1 is SNHLY, CDR2 FYNNEI, per germline. Trimming took 2 bases from V and 4 from J; bases not matched to a gene: 7. The CDR3 DNA follows: TGTGCCAGCAGTGAATCCGGGGCTAGCGGGGCAGATACGCAGTATTTT. Amino acids: CASSESGASGADTQYF.

The CDR3 nucleotides read TGCGCCAGCAGCTTCCCCTTACTAGCGAAACCTTACAATGAGCAGTTCTTC. Its translation: CASSFPLLAKPYNEQFF. The rearrangement joins TRBV5-1 to TRBJ2-1, with TRBD2 matching over 7 bases. The CDR3 has 17 amino acids. CDR1 and CDR2 (germline): SGHRS, YFSETQ. Trimming took 2 bases from V and 4 from J; bases not matched to a gene: 12.

The rearrangement links TRBV5-6 to TRBJ1-6; the D gene is possibly TRBD1 (6 bases). This CDR3 has 16 amino acids. The V end was cut by 0 bases, the J end by 6 bases, with 13 bases between. The germline CDR1 and CDR2 sequences are SGHDT and YYEEEE. The CDR3 coding sequence is TGTGCCAGCAGCTTGGAAATGGACAGACTTAATTCACCCCTCCACTTT. Its protein product is CASSLEMDRLNSPLHF. The complete variable domain, with remaining parts taken from reference TRBV5-6 and TRBJ1-6, reads DAGVTQSPTHLIKTRGQQVTLRCSPKSGHDTVSWYQQALGQGPQFIFQYYEEEERQRGNFPDRFSGHQFPNYSSELNVNALLLGDSALYLCASSLEMDRLNSPLHFGNGTRLTVT.

The chain employs TRBV6-4 and TRBJ1-2; TRBD1 matches at 7 bases. CDR3 length equals 14 residues. Germline assignment: CDR1 MRHNA and CDR2 SNTAGT. Losses at the gene ends were 5 bases for V and 4 bases for J; bases not matched to a gene: 7. For the CDR3, the DNA is TGTGCCAGCAGTCCAGGGGGACCCCCCTATGGCTACACCTTC. This gives the protein CASSPGGPPYGYTF.

This chain uses TRBV5-4 with TRBJ2-6; 7 bases map to TRBD1. V shed 3 bases and J 4 bases; nucleotides not matched to a gene: 4. This CDR3 is built from 15 residues. Germline loops: CDR1 SGHNT, CDR2 YYREEE (reference sequence). Written as DNA, the CDR3 is TGTGCCAGCAGCTCTGACAGGGCCGGGGCCAACGTCCTGACTTTC. The encoded protein is CASSSDRAGANVLTF.

This chain connects TRBV4-1 to TRBJ2-6, with D unresolved. V was clipped by 8 bases and J by 0 bases, with 5 bases between them. CDR1 MGHRA and CDR2 YSYEKL come from the germline V gene. The CDR3 spans 13 residues. For the CDR3, the DNA is TGCGCCAGCCTCAGCTCTGGGGCCAACGTCCTGACTTTC. Its translation: CASLSSGANVLTF.

This clone appeared once. The chain has TRBV30 and TRBJ2-3, with 8 bases identical to TRBD2. V shed 6 bases and J 2 bases; nucleotides not matched to a gene: 10. This CDR3 spans 15 amino acids. Per the germline V gene, CDR1 is GTSNPN and CDR2 is SVGIG (reference sequence). The CDR3 nucleotides are TGTGCCTGCTTCAGGGCTAGCGGGCACACAGATACGCAGTATTTT. Translated: CACFRASGHTDTQYF.

The V and J genes are TRBV9 and TRBJ1-1; D possibly corresponds to TRBD1 (6 bases). Germline loops: CDR1 SGDLS, CDR2 YYNGEE. The CDR3 has 14 residues. V gave up 4 bases and J gave up 1 base, with 11 bases separating them. The CDR3 loop reads CASSTTTGNTEAFF. In nucleotides, the CDR3 is TGTGCCAGCAGCACGACGACAGGGAACACTGAAGCTTTCTTT.

V is TRBV5-1 and J is TRBJ2-5, with no clear D. The last part of the DNA fits TRBJ2-7 better; the J call may be wrong. Germline V CDR1 and CDR2: SGHRS, YFSETQ. The CDR3 runs 15 residues. The CDR3 sequence: CASTLQPAGPYEQYF. DNA for the CDR3: TGCGCCAGCACCCTCCAACCGGCAGGCCCCTACGAGCAGTACTTC.